The rows below give T cell receptor beta chains drawn from one sample of a study of blood T cell repertoires in COVID-19. The repertoire was sequenced with immunoSEQ multiplex PCR; TCRdb's copy has only in-frame clones and lacks some. Of fewer than 350,000 clones in the sample, roughly nine tenths were seen once. The source material was peripheral blood. Every receptor here comes from a woman aged 30 to 39 with COVID-19, enrolled during active disease. The CDR3 runs from the conserved cysteine through the conserved F or W.

v_gene	j_gene	CDR3aa
TRBV7-2	TRBJ2-7	CASSWDGTSGNYEQYF
TRBV9	TRBJ2-5	CASRPGGSETQYF
TRBV14	TRBJ1-3	CASSGGVISGNTIYF
TRBV7-9	TRBJ1-2	CASSLADRGHDYGYTF
TRBV19	TRBJ1-2	CASSIRGTGESYGYTF
TRBV7-9	TRBJ2-1	CASSSIVARNEQFF
TRBV6-4	TRBJ2-3	CASSDRGLRDTQYF
TRBV5-4	TRBJ1-2	CASNRDSYGYTF
TRBV4-1	TRBJ2-1	CASSPVLAGGYSSYNEQFF
TRBV5-1	TRBJ2-3	CASSTARGINYTQYF
TRBV5-1	TRBJ1-2	CASSPGQLDYGYTF
TRBV19	TRBJ1-2	CASSIGGDGYTF
TRBV7-2	TRBJ2-1	CASSWRQGVQFF
TRBV5-5	TRBJ2-7	CASSHRDRPYEQYF
TRBV4-1	TRBJ2-1	CASSQEIGIGGTGRYNEQFF
TRBV12-3/TRBV12-4	TRBJ2-6	CAVGANVLTF
TRBV13	TRBJ2-7	CASSSDRSTSYEQYF
TRBV5-1	TRBJ1-2	CASSLGGQGAYGYTF
TRBV5-5	TRBJ1-1	CASSSSGTEAFF
TRBV18	TRBJ2-5	CASSPVSISMGARGTQYF
TRBV5-4	TRBJ1-6	CASRQGAVRNSPLHF
TRBV10-2	TRBJ1-2	CASSVGIWAPEGYTF
TRBV2	TRBJ2-1	CASSLAGTSYNEQFF
TRBV18	TRBJ1-2	CASSPPFKDRSYGYTF
TRBV6-2/TRBV6-3	TRBJ2-2	CASSPLAANTGELFF
TRBV19	TRBJ2-7	CASSRQGPDAYEQYF
TRBV19	TRBJ2-2	CASSIGSGGYTGELFF
TRBV11-2	TRBJ2-7	CASSLVPGIGSYEQYF
TRBV5-4	TRBJ1-2	CASSLEPGRKGTF